A selection of T cell receptor beta chains follows, all from one sample in a study of molecular identifiers for immune sequencing clone quantification. TCRdb fed the PCR reads into MiXCR, producing one record per CDR3 protein. The table has 53,000 or so distinct CDR3 sequences, approximately 34% seen once. The sample comprised naive CD8+ T cells from blood, with Jurkat cell RNA spiked in. These receptors were obtained from a human donor in good health. Some libraries in this study had Jurkat cell RNA spiked in. CDR3s include the opening cysteine and the closing phenylalanine or tryptophan. D genes are given only for firm matches. Expanded clones are given a class, and other clones once, few, many or no size at all.

d_gene,abundance,v_gene,j_gene,len,CDR3aa,CDR3nt
TRBD1,few,TRBV19,TRBJ1-5,18,CASSFRDRGTISNQPQHF,TGTGCCAGTAGTTTCCGGGACAGGGGCACTATAAGCAATCAGCCCCAGCATTTT
-,few,TRBV4-2,TRBJ2-2,14,CASSQGSNTGELFF,TGTGCCAGCAGCCAAGGATCCAACACCGGGGAGCTGTTTTTT
TRBD2,-,TRBV28,TRBJ2-7,14,CASSATSANYEQNF,TGTGCCAGCAGTGCGACTAGCGCTAACTACGAGCAGAACTTC
-,few,TRBV20-1,TRBJ2-2,13,CSARVTETGELFF,TGCAGTGCTAGAGTAACCGAAACCGGGGAGCTGTTTTTT
TRBD1,many,TRBV5-1,TRBJ2-7,14,CASSQMGQEYEQYF,TGCGCCAGCAGCCAAATGGGACAGGAGTACGAGCAGTACTTC
-,-,TRBV10-2,TRBJ2-5,16,CASALGVAVYQETQYF,TGCGCCTCCGCCCTGGGCGTGGCGGTTTACCAAGAGACCCAGTACTTC
-,many,TRBV5-6,TRBJ2-7,14,CASSFSVRPYEQYF,TGTGCCAGCAGCTTTAGCGTGAGGCCCTACGAGCAGTACTTC
-,many,TRBV29-1,TRBJ1-1,14,CSVEAGTPNTEAFF,TGCAGCGTTGAAGCGGGAACACCCAACACTGAAGCTTTCTTT
-,-,TRBV7-6,TRBJ2-5,14,CASSLNGQQETQYF,TGTGCCAGCAGCTTAAACGGACAGCAAGAGACCCAGTACTTC
-,once,TRBV18,TRBJ2-6,12,CASSRGANVLTF,TGTGCCAGCTCACGTGGGGCCAACGTCCTGACTTTC
-,many,TRBV5-1,TRBJ2-3,19,CASSLADLRRPLHTDTQYF,TGCGCCAGCAGCTTGGCGGACTTACGGCGGCCATTACACACAGATACGCAGTATTTT
-,many,TRBV28,TRBJ2-6,14,CASMVDSGANVLTF,TGTGCCAGCATGGTGGACTCTGGGGCCAACGTCCTGACTTTC
-,many,TRBV6-2/TRBV6-3,TRBJ2-1,14,CASSYGPLANEQFF,TGTGCCAGCAGTTACGGTCCTCTAGCGAATGAGCAGTTCTTC
TRBD2,few,TRBV4-3,TRBJ2-1,14,CASSHAGGGDEQFF,TGCGCCAGCAGCCATGCTGGGGGGGGGGATGAGCAGTTCTTC
-,few,TRBV5-5,TRBJ2-7,14,CASSLGGSTGEQYF,TGTGCCAGCAGCTTGGGCGGGTCGACTGGAGAGCAGTACTTC
-,once,TRBV27,TRBJ2-1,18,CACSLSFRRGKTYNEQFF,TGTGCCTGCAGTTTATCTTTTAGGCGGGGCAAAACCTACAATGAGCAGTTCTTC
TRBD2,few,TRBV15,TRBJ2-7,16,CATSRDYSAGAYEQYF,TGTGCCACCAGCAGAGATTATTCAGCGGGGGCATACGAGCAGTACTTC
-,-,TRBV29-1,TRBJ2-3,11,CSVDDLGTQYF,TGCAGCGTTGACGATCTTGGTACGCAGTATTTT